These 23 T cell receptor beta chains share one sample of origin, sequenced in a study of somatic mutations in T cells in chronic GVHD. Profiled with immunoSEQ multiplex PCR; TCRdb holds only in-frame clones, not every one. The sample records some 13,000 clones, roughly three quarters being singletons. The sequenced material came from Vbeta20-negative CD4+ T cells from blood. The receptors stem from a male patient aged 50 to 59 with chronic graft-versus-host disease. The T cells may partly be graft donor cells.

In this sample, this clone turned up a few times. At one boundary the junction diverges from the germline segment, which might be a read error. The V gene is TRBV6-1, the J gene TRBJ2-7; TRBD2 might be the D (7 bases). Germline V gene lookup returns CDR1 MNHNS and CDR2 SASEGT. This CDR3 is built from 11 residues. The CDR3 bases are TGTGCCAGCGGGGGGGGCGGCAGAGCCTTCTTC. Translated, it gives CASGGGGRAFF.

The chain combines TRBV5-4 with TRBJ2-5; 9 bases fit TRBD1. The end of the DNA is better explained by TRBJ2-7, so the J call may be wrong. The CDR3 is 15 amino acids. The V gene's germline CDR1 is SGHNT and CDR2 YYREEE (reference sequence). CDR3 residues: CASSSNRGLWDEQYF. The DNA of the CDR3 is TGTGCCAGCAGCTCGAACAGGGGGCTTTGGGACGAGCAGTACTTC.

V gene TRBV29-1 combines with J gene TRBJ2-3, with 10 bases fitting TRBD2. Germline loops: CDR1 SQVTM, CDR2 ANQGSEA. The ends lost 4 bases at V and 0 bases at J; junction bases unmatched: 4. The CDR3 sequence is 15 residues long. In DNA form, the CDR3 reads TGCAGCGTTGCCAGCGGGGGGGCAAGCACAGATACGCAGTATTTT. Its protein product is CSVASGGASTDTQYF.

The rearrangement uses TRBV28 and TRBJ1-1; 9 bases are a match to TRBD1. Per germline, CDR1 MDHEN and CDR2 SYDVKM. J was trimmed by 4 bases and V by 5 bases; bases with no gene match: 5. The CDR3 covers 14 residues. The CDR3 DNA sequence: TGTGCCAGCAGTCCCACAGGGGGCGGCACTGAAGCTTTCTTT. It translates to CASSPTGGGTEAFF.

The chain recombines TRBV18 with TRBJ1-6, with D uncertain. The CDR3 runs to 14 residues. Germline V gene sequence: CDR1 KGHSH, CDR2 LQKENI. Trimming shortened V by 5 bases and J by 4 bases, and 9 bases separated the two germline ends. The CDR3 DNA reads as TGTGCCAGCTCAAGTAACAGTTATAATTCACCCCTCCACTTT. As protein: CASSSNSYNSPLHF.

The chain couples TRBV27 to TRBJ2-1; 13 bases map to TRBD2. Germline V CDR1 and CDR2: MNHEY, SMNVEV (reference sequence). The J segment lost 7 bases and the V segment lost 1 base, leaving 7 bases of the junction unmatched. The length of the CDR3 is 17 residues. CDR3 sequence: CASSLWGLAGRINEQFF. CDR3 nucleotide sequence: TGTGCCAGCAGTTTATGGGGACTAGCGGGGCGCATAAATGAGCAGTTCTTC.

The chain joins TRBV7-9 to TRBJ1-5, with 7 bases identical to TRBD1. From germline, CDR1 is SEHNR and CDR2 FQNEAQ (reference sequence). Trimming removed 5 bases from V and 6 bases from J; junction bases left unmatched: 4. This CDR3 region has 13 residues. CDR3 in amino acids: CASSQGQSQPQHF. As DNA, the CDR3 is TGTGCCAGCAGCCAGGGACAGTCTCAGCCCCAGCATTTT.

This chain uses TRBV4-2 with TRBJ1-1, with D possibly TRBD1 on 5 matching bases. This CDR3 comprises 15 residues. Germline V gives CDR1 LGHNA, CDR2 YNFKEQ. The V gene lost 4 bases and the J gene lost 4 bases, with 16 bases spanning the gap. The CDR3 DNA reads TGTGCCAGCAGCCTCCTGCAGGGTGAATTCACTGAAGCTTTCTTT. Amino acids: CASSLLQGEFTEAFF.

This chain joins TRBV14 and TRBJ1-1; D is perhaps TRBD1 (5 bases). The V gene lost 0 bases and the J gene lost 7 bases, with 9 bases spanning the gap. From germline, CDR1 is SGHDN and CDR2 FVKESK. The CDR3 spans 13 residues. CDR3: CASSQDGGIEAFF. As DNA, the CDR3 is TGTGCCAGCAGCCAAGATGGGGGGATTGAAGCTTTCTTT.

The V call is TRBV5-6, the J call TRBJ1-2, with D maybe TRBD1 (5 bases). From germline, CDR1 is SGHDT and CDR2 YYEEEE. This CDR3 comprises 14 residues. Trimming took 0 bases from V and 6 from J, leaving 12 bases between them. This CDR3 is CASSLVQGTHGYTF. CDR3 DNA: TGTGCCAGCAGCTTGGTCCAGGGAACCCATGGCTACACCTTC.

This chain links TRBV19 with TRBJ1-1; a possible D gene is TRBD1 (6 bases). Germline V gives CDR1 LNHDA, CDR2 SQIVND (reference sequence). This CDR3 has 13 amino acids. The V gene lost 8 bases and the J gene lost 7 bases, with 17 bases spanning the gap. The CDR3 spells CASGEQGPDEAFF. CDR3 DNA sequence: TGTGCCAGTGGAGAACAGGGTCCCGATGAAGCTTTCTTT.

The chain joins TRBV2 to TRBJ2-5; maybe TRBD1 (5 bases). CDR3 size: 11 residues. Germline V gene data show CDR1 as SNHLY and CDR2 as FYNNEI. Trimming took 8 bases from V and 4 from J, leaving 8 bases between them. The CDR3 DNA is TGTGCCAGCCTGGGGCGAGAGACCCAGTACTTC. Translated: CASLGRETQYF.

This sequence joins TRBV28 and TRBJ2-7; D possibly corresponds to TRBD1 (5 bases). CDR1 MDHEN and CDR2 SYDVKM come from the germline V gene. V was pared by 5 bases and J by 4 bases, with 18 bases between. The CDR3 contains 15 residues. CDR3 bases: TGTGCCAGCAGTCCCGGAGATGGCGACAGATACGAGCAGTACTTC. Residues: CASSPGDGDRYEQYF. The full variable domain, completed using reference TRBV28 and TRBJ2-7, is DVKVTQSSRYLVKRTGEKVFLECVQDMDHENMFWYRQDPGLGLRLIYFSYDVKMKEKGDIPEGYSVSREKKERFSLILESASTNQTSMYLCASSPGDGDRYEQYFGPGTRLTVT.

This clone has a handful of counts. V and J are TRBV5-8 and TRBJ2-6; 7 nucleotides align to TRBD1. CDR1 and CDR2 (germline): SGHTS, YDEGEE. The CDR3 extends over 16 amino acids. J lost 4 bases, V lost 3 bases, and 7 bases had no gene match. The DNA for the CDR3 is TGTGCCAGCAGCTCGGGACAGCCGGGCGGGGCCAACGTCCTGACTTTC. Encoded protein: CASSSGQPGGANVLTF.

The genes are TRBV5-4 and TRBJ2-5, with D perhaps TRBD2 (7 bases). CDR1 and CDR2 from the germline V gene are SGHNT and YYREEE (reference sequence). CDR3 length: 14 amino acids. With 4 bases removed from V and 7 bases from J, the gap between germline ends came to 17 bases. The CDR3 DNA is TGTGCCAGCAGCCCCGGGGGGCGCCGAGGGACCCAGTACTTC. Translating gives CASSPGGRRGTQYF. Full variable domain (outside the CDR3, taken from reference TRBV5-4 and TRBJ2-5): ETGVTQSPTHLIKTRGQQVTLRCSSQSGHNTVSWYQQALGQGPQFIFQYYREEENGRGNFPPRFSGLQFPNYSSELNVNALELDDSALYLCASSPGGRRGTQYFGPGTRLLVL.

V gene TRBV2 combines with J gene TRBJ1-5, with 9 bases aligning to TRBD1. V trimming: 7 bases; J trimming: 6 bases; junction bases outside the gene matches: 7. Germline-derived CDR1 and CDR2 are SNHLY and FYNNEI. The CDR3 runs to 14 residues. The CDR3 region is CASNPDRGGQPQHF. In nucleotides, the CDR3 is TGTGCCAGCAATCCGGACAGGGGCGGTCAGCCCCAGCATTTT.

This rearrangement joins TRBV19 to TRBJ1-5, with D perhaps TRBD1 (5 bases). Germline V gives CDR1 LNHDA, CDR2 SQIVND (reference sequence). V lost 2 bases and J lost 5, with 22 bases in between. This CDR3 has 18 amino acids. CDR3 DNA: TGTGCCAGTAGTATACACCAGGGTATGAGTGCGGGGCATCAGCCCCAGCATTTT. It translates to CASSIHQGMSAGHQPQHF.

The V call is TRBV10-1, the J call TRBJ2-7; a possible D gene is TRBD1 (5 bases). Between the trimmed V and J ends, which lost 2 bases and 1 base, there was a span of 12 bases. The germline V gene has CDR1 WNHNN and CDR2 SYGVQD (reference sequence). The CDR3 runs 15 residues. The DNA for the CDR3 is TGCGCCAGCAGTGAGAGGACAAACCCTTCCTACGAGCAGTACTTC. Translation gives CASSERTNPSYEQYF.

The rearrangement uses TRBV19 and TRBJ1-2; TRBD1 agrees at 9 bases. CDR3 size: 14 residues. Looked up from germline, CDR1 is LNHDA and CDR2 is SQIVND (reference sequence). The junction had 3 bases not matched to a gene; V was cut back by 7 bases and J by 0 bases. The CDR3 region is CASTGQGTNYGYTF. CDR3 in DNA: TGTGCCAGTACCGGACAGGGGACTAACTATGGCTACACCTTC.

The chain is built from TRBV5-5 and TRBJ1-5; the match to TRBD1 covers 9 bases. CDR3 length: 14 amino acids. The V gene end was trimmed by 3 bases and the J gene end by 9 bases; junction bases not matched to a gene: 7. Per germline, CDR1 SGHKS and CDR2 YYEKEE (reference sequence). CDR3 DNA: TGTGCCAGCAGCTCGCGGACAGGGGAAGGGCCCCAGCATTTT. It encodes CASSSRTGEGPQHF.

The V and J genes are TRBV5-6 and TRBJ1-2; 8 bases map to TRBD1. The CDR3 runs 14 residues. Germline assignment: CDR1 SGHDT and CDR2 YYEEEE. Trimming cost V 5 bases and J 4 bases; bases outside gene matches: 7. CDR3 loop: CASRPDRDLYGYTF. The CDR3 nucleotides read TGTGCCAGCAGACCGGACAGGGACCTCTATGGCTACACCTTC.

This chain links TRBV9 with TRBJ1-2; D unresolved. V gave up 4 bases and J gave up 8 bases, with 21 bases separating them. The germline gives CDR1 SGDLS, CDR2 YYNGEE. This CDR3 comprises 15 residues. CDR3 in DNA: TGTGCCAGCAGCCCAACACTTTCGAATGGGAGCGGCTACACCTTC. Protein sequence: CASSPTLSNGSGYTF.

The chain links TRBV7-3 to TRBJ2-1; D possibly corresponds to TRBD1 (6 bases). The CDR3 runs 12 residues. V was cut by 2 bases and J by 11 bases, with 10 bases left in between. From germline, CDR1 is SGHTA and CDR2 FQGTGA. CDR3 coding DNA: TGTGCCAGCAGCTTACCGCAGGGGAAGCAGTTCTTC. Its translation: CASSLPQGKQFF.